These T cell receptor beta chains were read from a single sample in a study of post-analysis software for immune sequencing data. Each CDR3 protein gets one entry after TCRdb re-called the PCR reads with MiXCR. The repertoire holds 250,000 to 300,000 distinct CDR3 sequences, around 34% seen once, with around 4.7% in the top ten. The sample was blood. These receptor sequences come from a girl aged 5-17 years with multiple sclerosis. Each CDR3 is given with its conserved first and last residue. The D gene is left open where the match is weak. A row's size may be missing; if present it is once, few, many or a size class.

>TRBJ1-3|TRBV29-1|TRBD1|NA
CSVDGQGPGNTIYF
TGCAGCGTTGATGGACAGGGCCCTGGAAACACCATATATTTT
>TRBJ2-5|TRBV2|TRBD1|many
CASGTGVETQYF
TGTGCCAGCGGGACAGGGGTCGAGACCCAGTACTTC
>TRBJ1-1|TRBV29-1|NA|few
CSVADTPNTEAFF
TGCAGCGTCGCTGACACTCCGAACACTGAAGCTTTCTTT
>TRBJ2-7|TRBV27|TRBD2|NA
CASSFWTSGPYEQYF
TGTGCCAGCAGTTTCTGGACTAGCGGACCCTACGAGCAATACTTC
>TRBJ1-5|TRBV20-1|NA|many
CSARPGGKDQPQHF
TGCAGTGCCAGACCGGGGGGGAAGGATCAGCCCCAGCATTTT
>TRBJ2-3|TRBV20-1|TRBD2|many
CSASAMRIAGGRTDTQYF
TGCAGTGCTAGCGCAATGCGCATAGCGGGGGGTCGCACAGATACGCAGTATTTT
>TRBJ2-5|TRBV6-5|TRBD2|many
CASSYSPSGGLGETQYF
TGTGCCAGCAGTTACTCCCCTAGCGGGGGGCTCGGGGAGACCCAGTACTTC
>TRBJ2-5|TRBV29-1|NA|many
CSVGREKGAFQETQYF
TGCAGCGTGGGACGGGAAAAGGGAGCTTTTCAAGAGACCCAGTACTTC
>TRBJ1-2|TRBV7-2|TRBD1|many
CASSLSGQGDGYTF
TGTGCCAGCAGCTTAAGTGGACAGGGCGATGGCTACACCTTC
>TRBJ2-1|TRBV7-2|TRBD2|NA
CASSLVSSGEYADEQFF
TGTGCCAGCAGCTTAGTATCTAGCGGGGAGTACGCCGATGAGCAGTTCTTC
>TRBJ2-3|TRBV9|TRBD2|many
CASSTPSPSGGASGEDTQYF
TGTGCCAGCAGCACTCCCTCCCCTAGCGGGGGGGCGTCCGGGGAAGATACGCAGTATTTT